This T cell receptor (beta chain) was captured in a study of human T cells and chemical hapten exposure. Study as a whole: The study patch tested 0.01% DPC on the upper back and read results at 6 days.

Details on this clonotype: Its antigen is not known.

Time point described: pre-sensitization, week 0. This sample's treatment: therapeutic diphenylcyclopropenone sensitization with weekly scalp DPC. Unfractionated whole blood was the source of the extracted total RNA. Between the trimmed V and J ends, which lost 2 bases and 4 bases, there was a span of 10 bases. The CDR3 extends over 14 amino acids. Notes on the study in general: All donors were alopecia patients, so their immunity may differ from that of healthy people.

In TCRdb, the RACE reads were re-called with MiXCR into one record per CDR3 protein. Of approximately 57,000 distinct CDR3 sequences listed, more than 9% were seen once; the top ten hold nearly 10%. The chain combines TRBV12-3 or TRBV12-4 with TRBJ2-3; D is possibly TRBD2 (5 bases). The sequence was collected from a man aged 40-50 years with alopecia areata. Some clones in this sample may be carry-over from other donors' samples. The sequencing here drew on whole blood, taken in connection with sensitization to the hapten diphenylcyclopropenone (DPC). The CDR3 protein is CASSLNPRADTQYF. In nucleotides, the CDR3 is TGTGCCAGCAGTTTAAACCCGAGGGCAGATACGCAGTATTTT.